These 6 T cell receptor beta chains originate from one sample sequenced in a study of T cells in severe cutaneous drug reactions. The patients sequenced had a carbamazepine-induced Stevens-Johnson syndrome or toxic epidermal necrolysis reaction. The iRepertoire multiplex PCR system with TCR subtype-specific primers built both bulk and single-cell libraries. One entry per CDR3 protein, without DNA, is what TCRdb gives after re-calling the multiplex PCR reads. The sample holds about 21,000 distinct CDR3 sequences. Source material: PBMCs. All receptors derive from a human donor with toxic epidermal necrolysis, a severe cutaneous drug reaction.

The chain couples TRBV2 to TRBJ2-7; TCRdb returns TRBD1, unconfirmable since there is no DNA. In germline, CDR1 is SNHLY, CDR2 FYNNEI. The CDR3 loop spans 15 amino acids. CDR3 amino acids: CASSENRGPSYEQYF.

This rearrangement joins TRBV2 to TRBJ2-1; TCRdb calls TRBD2, which cannot be checked without DNA. In germline, CDR1 is SNHLY, CDR2 FYNNEI. The CDR3 is 17 residues long. The CDR3 sequence is CASTFPRRLAGRNEQFF. Combining the CDR3 with reference TRBV2 and TRBJ2-1 gives the whole variable domain EPEVTQTPSHQVTQMGQEVILRCVPISNHLYFYWYRQILGQKVEFLVSFYNNEISEKSEIFDDQFSVERPDGSNFTLKIRSTKLEDSAMYFCASTFPRRLAGRNEQFFGPGTRLTVL.

The J gene is TRBJ2-3, the V gene TRBV5-4. The CDR3 totals 12 residues. CDR1 is SGHNT and CDR2 is YYREEE in the germline V gene (reference sequence). The CDR3 spells CASSLDVDTQYF.

By frequency, this clonotype is medium-sized (0.01 to 0.1%). This chain joins TRBV6-1 and TRBJ2-7; TCRdb's assignment of TRBD2 cannot be checked, as there is no DNA. The CDR3 has 13 residues. Germline CDR1 MNHNS, CDR2 SASEGT. The CDR3 loop reads CASSTGPNYEQYF.

The chain employs TRBV4-1 and TRBJ1-1; TCRdb's D call of TRBD1 is untestable without DNA. The length of the CDR3 is 16 residues. Germline loops: CDR1 MGHRA, CDR2 YSYEKL. CDR3 loop: CASSQVGQGLHTEAFF.

The chain links TRBV7-9 to TRBJ1-1; TCRdb selects TRBD1, and the lack of DNA leaves this call unchecked. The CDR3 is made up of 17 amino acids. Germline V gene data show CDR1 as SEHNR and CDR2 as FQNEAQ (reference sequence). This chain's CDR3 is CASSLASRGRLNTEAFF.